This T cell receptor beta chain is drawn from a study of blood T cell repertoires in COVID-19. Study in general: Samples came from the United States, Italy and Spain, spanning acute and convalescent COVID-19. The cDNA or gDNA used as material had been derived from T cells, B-cell-depleted T cells, or PBMCs.

Under the authors' procedure: Counts of nucleated cells, estimated from reference gene primer amplification, were obtained. Using immunoSEQ multiplex PCR, the repertoire was profiled, and TCRdb retains in-frame clones only, with some absent. Clonal size and the V and J genes are those of that table, whereas D and trimming came from the DNA. This table has nearly 350,000 clones, over 70% appearing once. Seattle researchers signed up patients amid active infection and tracked them longitudinally. V lost 3 bases, J lost 0 bases, and 9 bases lay in between. The CDR3 is 15 amino acids. Germline CDR1 and CDR2: SGHRS and YFSETQ. This clone has a single count.

The chain joins TRBV5-1 to TRBJ1-4; D remains ambiguous. The TCR comes from a woman aged 50 to 60 with COVID-19, enrolled during active disease. The specimen sequenced was peripheral blood. The CDR3 DNA is TGCGCCAGCAGCTATTACGGGACAACTAATGAAAAACTGTTTTTT. Its translation is CASSYYGTTNEKLFF.